These 20 T cell receptor beta chains came from one sample sequenced in a study of blood T cell repertoires in COVID-19 (dated by TCRdb to 2018 to 2020). Receptor libraries were prepared by the immunoSEQ multiplex PCR assay. TCRdb retrieved this table from immuneACCESS and kept in-frame rearrangements only. Not all clones are present; in checked studies, unresolved V genes account for under half, and no reason is known for the remainder. The sample table lists about 150,000 clones, over 80% of them with a count of one. In total, the top ten clones hold around 6.2% of the sample. The sequenced sample was PBMCs or T cells enriched from blood (not recorded which). The receptors shown here come from a woman aged 40-49 years who had recovered from COVID-19.

The chain carries TRBV19 and TRBJ1-5, with 7 positions matching TRBD1. Looked up from germline, CDR1 is LNHDA and CDR2 is SQIVND (reference sequence). The CDR3 consists of 20 residues. J lost 3 bases, V lost 4 bases, and 21 bases had no gene match. The CDR3 region is CASSSIIWTGLRVDNQPQHF. The DNA of the CDR3 is TGTGCCAGTAGTAGTATAATTTGGACAGGCCTAAGGGTTGACAATCAGCCCCAGCATTTT.

The rearrangement uses TRBV9 and TRBJ2-1; D is uncertain. Germline V gene sequence: CDR1 SGDLS, CDR2 YYNGEE. The CDR3 is 15 amino acids. V lost 1 base, J lost 0 bases, and 8 bases lay in between. The CDR3 loop is CASSVWASSYNEQFF. DNA for the CDR3: TGTGCCAGCAGCGTATGGGCTTCCTCCTACAATGAGCAGTTCTTC.

This clone was detected a few times. The chain links TRBV5-1 to TRBJ1-5; D not resolved. The CDR3 has 13 residues. From germline, CDR1 is SGHRS and CDR2 YFSETQ. Trimming shortened V by 3 bases and J by 2 bases, and 6 bases separated the two germline ends. This CDR3 is CASSSEGNQPQHF. CDR3 DNA sequence: TGCGCCAGCAGCTCCGAGGGCAATCAGCCCCAGCATTTT.

CDR3 loop: CASSSTSGSYNEQFF. The CDR3 DNA sequence: TGTGCCAGCAGCTCCACTAGCGGGAGCTACAATGAGCAGTTCTTC. The rearrangement joins TRBV7-3 to TRBJ2-1, with TRBD2 matching 11 bases. This CDR3 is built from 15 residues. With V trimmed by 4 bases and J by 3 bases, 2 bases remained unmatched. The germline CDR1 and CDR2 sequences are SGHTA and FQGTGA. Full variable domain (rest looked up from reference TRBV7-3 and TRBJ2-1): GAGVSQTPSNKVTEKGKYVELRCDPISGHTALYWYRQSLGQGPEFLIYFQGTGAADDSGLPNDRFFAVRPEGSVSTLKIQRTERGDSAVYLCASSSTSGSYNEQFFGPGTRLTVL.

The rearrangement uses TRBV2 and TRBJ2-2, with D possibly matching TRBD1 (5 bases). This CDR3 region has 13 residues. Germline-derived CDR1 and CDR2 are SNHLY and FYNNEI. The ends were cut back, 4 bases at V and 6 bases at J, with 9 bases in the middle. This CDR3 reads CASSGGRAGELFF. In nucleotides, the CDR3 is TGTGCCAGCAGTGGGGGCAGGGCCGGGGAGCTGTTTTTT.

CDR3 region: CASSIGRTSRAYEQYF. The DNA for the CDR3 is TGTGCCAGTAGTATAGGCAGGACTAGCCGCGCCTACGAGCAGTACTTC. The V gene is TRBV19, the J gene TRBJ2-7; 8 positions match TRBD2. J lost 2 bases, V lost 1 base, and 7 bases had no gene match. The CDR3 covers 16 residues. Germline lookup yields CDR1 LNHDA and CDR2 SQIVND (reference sequence).

V and J are TRBV7-8 and TRBJ2-7; 7 positions match TRBD2. Germline-derived CDR1 and CDR2 are SGHVS and FQNEAQ. The CDR3 contains 14 residues. V gave up 7 bases and J gave up 4 bases; unmatched junction bases: 10. The CDR3 loop is CASTLSGARYEQYF. The CDR3 nucleotides read TGTGCCAGCACCCTAAGCGGGGCTCGATACGAGCAGTACTTC.

The chain combines TRBV6-5 with TRBJ1-1; D not certain. Germline assignment: CDR1 MNHEY and CDR2 SVGAGI. The ends were cut back, 1 base at V and 4 bases at J, with 10 bases in the middle. The CDR3 runs 14 residues. The CDR3 coding sequence is TGTGCCAGCAGTTACTTAAAGTCGGGCACTGAAGCTTTCTTT. Its protein is CASSYLKSGTEAFF.

This chain uses TRBV4-1 with TRBJ2-7; a possible D gene is TRBD1 (6 bases). V was cut by 1 base and J by 5 bases, with 12 bases left in between. This CDR3 comprises 14 residues. Looked up from germline, CDR1 is MGHRA and CDR2 is YSYEKL. CDR3 DNA sequence: TGCGCCAGCAGCCAAGTTCAGGGGTTCCACGAGCAGTACTTC. Encoded protein: CASSQVQGFHEQYF.

In this sample, this clone turned up a few times. The chain uses TRBV2 and TRBJ2-5; 9 nucleotides agree with TRBD2. Germline trimming cut 2 bases from V and 1 base from J; bases unmatched to any gene: 2. The CDR3 has 15 residues. Germline V gene sequence: CDR1 SNHLY, CDR2 FYNNEI. The CDR3 DNA reads as TGTGCCAGCAGTGAACAGGGACTAGCCCAAGAGACCCAGTACTTC. Encoded protein: CASSEQGLAQETQYF.

The chain joins TRBV12-3 or TRBV12-4 to TRBJ2-7; possibly TRBD2 for D (6 bases). The V end lost 1 base, the J end lost 6 bases, and 10 bases lay between the germline ends. The length of the CDR3 is 13 residues. The CDR3 loop is CASSLGQGGEQYF. In DNA form, the CDR3 reads TGTGCCAGCAGTTTAGGTCAGGGAGGCGAGCAGTACTTC.

In DNA form, the CDR3 reads TGTGCCAGTACAAGGGGGGGCCAACCGGGTTATCAGCCCCAGCATTTT. Encoded protein: CASTRGGQPGYQPQHF. The V and J genes are TRBV27 and TRBJ1-5, with D perhaps TRBD1 (6 bases). V was shortened by 9 bases and J by 5 bases, with 23 bases between the two germline ends. This CDR3 has 16 amino acids. The V gene's germline CDR1 is MNHEY and CDR2 SMNVEV (reference sequence).

The chain has TRBV5-1 and TRBJ2-7, with D maybe TRBD1 (5 bases). Germline assignment: CDR1 SGHRS and CDR2 YFSETQ. The CDR3 is 14 residues long. Trimming took off 0 bases at V and 8 bases at J, with 15 bases between the two ends. CDR3 DNA: TGCGCCAGCAGCTTGGAGGGGTCCCTGTCCCAGCAGTACTTC. This translates into CASSLEGSLSQQYF.

This rearrangement joins TRBV5-1 to TRBJ2-2, with 7 bases lining up with TRBD2. The V gene's germline CDR1 is SGHRS and CDR2 YFSETQ. V gave up 3 bases and J gave up 1 base; unmatched junction bases: 3. CDR3 length: 15 amino acids. The CDR3 loop reads CASSSSGGNTGELFF. The CDR3 nucleotides are TGCGCCAGCAGCTCGTCGGGGGGGAACACCGGGGAGCTGTTTTTT.

The J gene is TRBJ2-7, the V gene TRBV3-1 (or the pseudogene TRBV3-2); unclear D gene. Trimming cost V 1 base and J 2 bases, with 12 bases left between them. CDR1 LGHDT and CDR2 YNNKEL come from the germline V gene (reference sequence). The CDR3 has 15 amino acids. For the CDR3, the DNA is TGTGCCAGCAGCCAAGCCCCCCGGGTCCCCTACGAGCAGTACTTC. Its protein is CASSQAPRVPYEQYF.

The rearrangement joins TRBV12-3 or TRBV12-4 to TRBJ1-2; 8 positions agree with TRBD1. After removal of 6 bases from V and 3 bases from J, the junction contained 3 bases not matched to a gene. This CDR3 has 13 amino acids. CDR3 bases: TGTGCCAGCAGCTCAGGGGGCTACTATGGCTACACCTTC. Protein sequence: CASSSGGYYGYTF.

The rearrangement joins TRBV30 to TRBJ1-4; 7 positions match TRBD1. The V and J ends lost 4 bases and 0 bases, in that order; junction bases with no gene match: 8. In germline, CDR1 is GTSNPN, CDR2 SVGIG (reference sequence). The CDR3 is 16 amino acids. The chain's CDR3 is CAWNPTGEATNEKLFF. CDR3 bases: TGTGCCTGGAACCCAACAGGGGAGGCAACTAATGAAAAACTGTTTTTT.

The chain uses TRBV4-2 and TRBJ1-6, with D unclear. V gave up 1 base and J gave up 9 bases, with 13 bases separating them. The CDR3 extends over 15 amino acids. CDR1 and CDR2 (germline): LGHNA, YNFKEQ. CDR3 protein: CASSQVYGNGSPLHF. The CDR3 DNA reads as TGTGCCAGCAGCCAAGTTTACGGGAATGGTTCACCCCTCCACTTT.

The V call is TRBV12-3 or TRBV12-4, the J call TRBJ1-2; D gene uncertain. This CDR3 comprises 12 residues. V was clipped by 4 bases and J by 1 base, with 4 bases between them. Here the CDR3 DNA reads TGTGCCAGCAGTTCCCATAACTATGGCTACACCTTC. Its translation: CASSSHNYGYTF.

This sequence joins TRBV18 and TRBJ1-3, with a weak D call TRBD1 (6 bases). The germline gives CDR1 KGHSH, CDR2 LQKENI. The CDR3 contains 16 residues. V was cut by 4 bases and J by 0 bases, with 13 bases left in between. The CDR3 coding sequence is TGTGCCAGCTCACAGCCGGGACAAAGCTCTGGAAACACCATATATTTT. Translated, it gives CASSQPGQSSGNTIYF.